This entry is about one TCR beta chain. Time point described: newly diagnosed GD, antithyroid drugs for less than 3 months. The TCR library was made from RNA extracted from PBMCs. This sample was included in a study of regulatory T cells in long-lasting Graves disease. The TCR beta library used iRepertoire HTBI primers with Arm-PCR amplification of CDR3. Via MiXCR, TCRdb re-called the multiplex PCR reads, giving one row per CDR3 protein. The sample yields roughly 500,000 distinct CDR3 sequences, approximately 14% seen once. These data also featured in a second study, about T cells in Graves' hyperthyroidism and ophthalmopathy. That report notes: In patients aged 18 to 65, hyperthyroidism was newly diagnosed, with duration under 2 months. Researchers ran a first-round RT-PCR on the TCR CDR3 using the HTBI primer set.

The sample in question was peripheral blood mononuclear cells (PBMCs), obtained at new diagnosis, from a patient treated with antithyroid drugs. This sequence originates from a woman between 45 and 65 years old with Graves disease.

The CDR3 nucleotides read TGTGCCAGCAGCCCGGGGGCAGCGCAGTATTTT. This gives the protein CASSPGAAQYF. The chain links TRBV14 to TRBJ2-3; D assignment may be TRBD1 or TRBD2 (6 bases each). This CDR3 is 11 amino acids long. V shed 4 bases and J shed 10 bases, with 9 bases lying between them. Germline V gives CDR1 SGHDN, CDR2 FVKESK.